The present TCR beta chain was sequenced within a study of blood T cell repertoires in COVID-19 (TCRdb year 2020). For the study in its entirety: The collaborator samples originated in the United States, Italy and Spain and spanned the acute and convalescent phases of COVID-19. The sample metadata nearly always contained a de-identified subject ID, COVID-19 status, age in years and sex. Where available, HLA class I and class II types were obtained from metadata supplied by the sample provider rather than from assay-based typing. A freely available public database, intended as a resource for researchers studying the immune response to SARS-CoV-2, is where the repertoires were released. Samples came from the ongoing ImmuneRACE study (first 160 participants) plus 1,254 subjects from 6 global collaborators. Subjects who had been exposed to COVID-19, were actively infected with it, or had recovered from it provided the deeply sampled blood TCRbeta repertoires that made up the dataset. The material from the prospective study consisted of cDNA or gDNA derived from T cells, B-cell-depleted T cells, or PBMCs. General study outcomes and caveats: The amount of clinical and demographic metadata varied by source and participant and was provided uncurated.

The collaborating institutions used their own protocols to collect whole blood in K2EDTA tubes. For TCRbeta analysis, collaborator samples were shipped as frozen whole blood, as isolated PBMCs, or as DNA extracted from either sample type. TCRbeta CDR3 regions were amplified from genomic DNA using the immunoSEQ Assay, a bias-controlled multiplex PCR. As for the authors' bioinformatics: Within the assay, amplification of reference gene primers was used to estimate how many nucleated cells each sample contained. To quantify the absolute abundance of each unique TCRbeta CDR3 rearrangement, sequence reads were collapsed and filtered. For each sample, productive Simpson clonality was calculated as the square root of Simpson's diversity index over productive rearrangements. The table was pulled from immuneACCESS by TCRdb, which kept in-frame rearrangements only. Such tables lose some clones; where checked, under half of the loss comes from unresolved V genes, and the rest has no known cause. D and trimming were read from the DNA, whereas the V and J calls and clone size are those reported in that table. A total of about 280,000 clones appear in this sample, about 82% of them only once. The biggest ten clones account for more than 4.5% of the sample.

CDR1 is given as LNHDA and CDR2 as SQIVND, both from the germline V gene (reference sequence). The CDR3 measures 13 amino acids from cysteine to phenylalanine. The DNA shown is the 39-base CDR3, in frame from base 1. Here V drops 8 bases and J drops 4 bases, and the junction holds 7 bases not matched to any gene. A note on this clone: This clone's antigen is unknown. Base quality data are lacking; no much larger clone is found one base away.

This sequence uses TRBV19 and TRBJ1-1; 7 of the junction bases match TRBD1. This clonotype was obtained from a man between 50 and 59 years old with active or convalescent COVID-19. Sequences were obtained from peripheral blood. The CDR3 region: CASRDSRSTEAFF. The DNA sequence is given as TGTGCCAGTCGGGACAGCAGGAGCACTGAAGCTTTCTTT.